This T cell receptor (beta chain) was captured by sequencing in a study of cytomegalovirus exposure and HLA in healthy donors. The PCR ran on 60 Vbeta and 13 Jbeta primers. Libraries were prepared by immunoSEQ multiplex PCR; TCRdb keeps only in-frame clonotypes and omits some of them. The top ten hold 9.5% to 13% of the sample, which has about 70,000 clones, more than 80% seen once. V was pared by 6 bases and J by 1 base, with 5 bases of the junction left unmatched. Germline V lookup: CDR1 SGHAT, CDR2 FQNNGV. The CDR3 is made up of 15 amino acids. The sequence came from a woman aged 25 to 39 in good health and CMV-seropositive. The chain uses TRBV11-2 and TRBJ2-1, with 8 bases aligning to TRBD2. Sequencing used PBMCs. The CDR3 spells CASRDGTRSYNEQFF. In DNA, the CDR3 is TGTGCCAGCAGGGACGGGACTAGGTCCTACAATGAGCAGTTCTTC.